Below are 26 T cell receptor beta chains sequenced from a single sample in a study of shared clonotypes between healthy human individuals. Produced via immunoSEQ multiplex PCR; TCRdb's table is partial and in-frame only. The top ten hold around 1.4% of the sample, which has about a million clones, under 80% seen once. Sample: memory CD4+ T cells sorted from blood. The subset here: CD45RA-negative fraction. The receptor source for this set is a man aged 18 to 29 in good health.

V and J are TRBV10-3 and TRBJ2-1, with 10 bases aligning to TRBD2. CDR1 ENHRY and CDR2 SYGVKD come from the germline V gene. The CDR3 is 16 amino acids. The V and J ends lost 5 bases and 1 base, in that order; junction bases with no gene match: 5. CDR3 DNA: TGTGCCATCAGTCCTAGCGGGAGAGGATCCTACAATGAGCAGTTCTTC. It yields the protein CAISPSGRGSYNEQFF.

For the CDR3, the DNA is TGTGCCATCAGTGATCGGGGACAGGGGTTTAATGAGCAGTTCTTC. Residues: CAISDRGQGFNEQFF. This sequence joins TRBV10-3 and TRBJ2-1; 10 bases line up with TRBD1. Losses at the gene ends were 3 bases for V and 7 bases for J; bases not matched to a gene: 6. The CDR3 runs 15 residues. From germline, CDR1 is ENHRY and CDR2 SYGVKD.

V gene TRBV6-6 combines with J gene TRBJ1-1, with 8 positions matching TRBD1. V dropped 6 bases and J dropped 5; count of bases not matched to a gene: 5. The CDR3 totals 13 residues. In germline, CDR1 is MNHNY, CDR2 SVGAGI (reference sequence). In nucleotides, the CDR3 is TGTGCCAGCAGCTCGACAGGGGAGACTGAAGCTTTCTTT. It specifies CASSSTGETEAFF.

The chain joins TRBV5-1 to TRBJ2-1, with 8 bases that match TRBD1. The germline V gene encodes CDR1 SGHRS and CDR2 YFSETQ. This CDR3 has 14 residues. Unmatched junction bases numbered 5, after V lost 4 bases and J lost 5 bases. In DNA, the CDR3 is TGCGCCAGCAGCGTGGACAGGGCCGACAATGAGCAGTTCTTC. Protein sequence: CASSVDRADNEQFF.

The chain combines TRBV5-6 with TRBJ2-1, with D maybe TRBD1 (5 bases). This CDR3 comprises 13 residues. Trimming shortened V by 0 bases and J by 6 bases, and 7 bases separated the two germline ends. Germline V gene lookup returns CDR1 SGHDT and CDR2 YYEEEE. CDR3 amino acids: CASSLVGVNEQFF. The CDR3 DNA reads TGTGCCAGCAGCTTGGTAGGGGTCAATGAGCAGTTCTTC.

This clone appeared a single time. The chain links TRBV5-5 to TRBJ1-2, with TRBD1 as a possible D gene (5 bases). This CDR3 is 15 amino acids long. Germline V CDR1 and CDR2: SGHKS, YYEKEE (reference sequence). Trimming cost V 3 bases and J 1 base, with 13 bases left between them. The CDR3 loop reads CASSSPRVVNYGYTF. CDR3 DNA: TGTGCCAGCAGCTCTCCCAGGGTGGTTAACTATGGCTACACCTTC.

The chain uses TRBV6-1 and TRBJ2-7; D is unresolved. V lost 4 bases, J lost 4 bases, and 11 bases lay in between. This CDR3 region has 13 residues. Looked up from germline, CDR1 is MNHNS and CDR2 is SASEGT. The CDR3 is CASSALTAYEQYF. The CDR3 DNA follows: TGTGCCAGCAGTGCGCTTACAGCGTACGAGCAGTACTTC.

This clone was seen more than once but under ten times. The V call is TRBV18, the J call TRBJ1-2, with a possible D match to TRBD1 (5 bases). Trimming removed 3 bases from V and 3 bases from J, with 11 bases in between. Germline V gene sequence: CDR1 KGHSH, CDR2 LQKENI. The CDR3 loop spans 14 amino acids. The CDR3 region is CASSPGSGHYGYTF. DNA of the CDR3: TGTGCCAGCTCACCGGGTTCAGGGCACTATGGCTACACCTTC.

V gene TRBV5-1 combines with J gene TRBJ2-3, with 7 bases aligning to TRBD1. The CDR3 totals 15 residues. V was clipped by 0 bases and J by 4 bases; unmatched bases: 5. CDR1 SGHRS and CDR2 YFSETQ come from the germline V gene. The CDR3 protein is CASSLGDSRSDTQYF. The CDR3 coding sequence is TGCGCCAGCAGCTTGGGGGACAGTCGGTCAGATACGCAGTATTTT. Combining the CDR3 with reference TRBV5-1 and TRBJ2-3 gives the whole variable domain KAGVTQTPRYLIKTRGQQVTLSCSPISGHRSVSWYQQTPGQGLQFLFEYFSETQRNKGNFPGRFSGRQFSNSRSEMNVSTLELGDSALYLCASSLGDSRSDTQYFGPGTRLTVL.

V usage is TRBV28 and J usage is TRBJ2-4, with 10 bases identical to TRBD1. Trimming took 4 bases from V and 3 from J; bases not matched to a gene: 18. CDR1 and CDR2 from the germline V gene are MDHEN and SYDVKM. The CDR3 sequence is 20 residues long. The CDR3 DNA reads TGTGCCAGCAGTTCCCCATCCGACAGGGGGCGCGTTTTAGGCAAAAACATTCAGTACTTC. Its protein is CASSSPSDRGRVLGKNIQYF. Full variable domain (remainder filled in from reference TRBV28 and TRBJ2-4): DVKVTQSSRYLVKRTGEKVFLECVQDMDHENMFWYRQDPGLGLRLIYFSYDVKMKEKGDIPEGYSVSREKKERFSLILESASTNQTSMYLCASSSPSDRGRVLGKNIQYFGAGTRLSVL.

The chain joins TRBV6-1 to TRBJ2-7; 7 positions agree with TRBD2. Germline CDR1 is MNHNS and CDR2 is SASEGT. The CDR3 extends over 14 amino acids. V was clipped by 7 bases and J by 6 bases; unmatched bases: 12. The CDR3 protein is CASNRGGEFREQYF. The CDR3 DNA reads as TGTGCCAGCAATCGGGGAGGGGAATTTCGCGAGCAGTACTTC.

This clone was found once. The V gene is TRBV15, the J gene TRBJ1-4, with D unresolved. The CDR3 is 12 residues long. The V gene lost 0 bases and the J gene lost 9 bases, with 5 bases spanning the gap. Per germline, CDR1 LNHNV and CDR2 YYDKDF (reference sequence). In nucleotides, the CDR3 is TGTGCCACCAGCAGAGATCATCAAAAACTGTTTTTT. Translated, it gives CATSRDHQKLFF.

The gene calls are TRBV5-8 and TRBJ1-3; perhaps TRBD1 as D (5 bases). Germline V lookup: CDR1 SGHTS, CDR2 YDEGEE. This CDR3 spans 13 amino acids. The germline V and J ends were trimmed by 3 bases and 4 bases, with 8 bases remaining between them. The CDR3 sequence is CASSWDGGNTIYF. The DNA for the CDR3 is TGTGCCAGCAGCTGGGACGGAGGAAACACCATATATTTT.

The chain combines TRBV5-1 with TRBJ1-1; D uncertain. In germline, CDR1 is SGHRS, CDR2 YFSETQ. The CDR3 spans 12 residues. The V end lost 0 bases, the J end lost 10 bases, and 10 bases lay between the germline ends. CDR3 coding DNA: TGCGCCAGCAGCTTGGAGGGCATTGGAGCTTTCTTT. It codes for CASSLEGIGAFF.

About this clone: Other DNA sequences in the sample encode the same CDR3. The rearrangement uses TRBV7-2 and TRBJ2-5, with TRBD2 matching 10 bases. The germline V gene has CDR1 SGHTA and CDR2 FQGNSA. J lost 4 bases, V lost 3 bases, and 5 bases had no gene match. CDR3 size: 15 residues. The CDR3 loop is CASSLGAGGRETQYF. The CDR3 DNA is TGTGCCAGCAGCTTGGGAGCGGGGGGGCGAGAGACCCAGTACTTC.

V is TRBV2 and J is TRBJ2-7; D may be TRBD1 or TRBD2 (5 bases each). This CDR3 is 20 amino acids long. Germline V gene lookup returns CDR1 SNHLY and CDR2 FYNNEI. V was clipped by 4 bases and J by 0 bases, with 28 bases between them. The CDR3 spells CASSVRGPFGWRESSYEQYF. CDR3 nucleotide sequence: TGTGCCAGCAGTGTGAGGGGCCCCTTTGGCTGGAGAGAGAGCTCCTACGAGCAGTACTTC.

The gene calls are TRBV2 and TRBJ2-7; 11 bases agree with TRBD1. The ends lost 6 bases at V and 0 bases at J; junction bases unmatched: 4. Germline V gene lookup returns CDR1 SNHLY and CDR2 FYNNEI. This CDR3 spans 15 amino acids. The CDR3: CASRRGQGDSYEQYF. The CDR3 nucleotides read TGTGCCAGCAGGAGGGGACAGGGGGACTCCTACGAGCAGTACTTC.

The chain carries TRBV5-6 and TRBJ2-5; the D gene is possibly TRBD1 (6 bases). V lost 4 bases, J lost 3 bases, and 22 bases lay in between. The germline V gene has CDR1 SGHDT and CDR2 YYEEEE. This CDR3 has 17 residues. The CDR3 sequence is CASSLGVGGGFEETQYF. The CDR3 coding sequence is TGTGCCAGCAGCCTCGGGGTTGGGGGCGGTTTCGAAGAGACCCAGTACTTC.

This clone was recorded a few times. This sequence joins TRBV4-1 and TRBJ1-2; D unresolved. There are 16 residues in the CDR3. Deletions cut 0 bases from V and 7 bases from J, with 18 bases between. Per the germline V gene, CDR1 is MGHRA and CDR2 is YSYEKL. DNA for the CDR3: TGCGCCAGCAGCCAAGATGAGAACAGAGTTCTCCCTGGCTACACCTTC. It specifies CASSQDENRVLPGYTF.

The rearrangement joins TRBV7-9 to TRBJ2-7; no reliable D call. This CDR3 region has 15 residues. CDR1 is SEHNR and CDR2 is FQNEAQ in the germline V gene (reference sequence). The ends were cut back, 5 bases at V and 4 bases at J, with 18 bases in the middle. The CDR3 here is CASSHRIAQLYEQYF. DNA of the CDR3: TGTGCCAGCAGCCATCGGATAGCCCAACTGTACGAGCAGTACTTC.

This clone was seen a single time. The CDR3 DNA reads TGCGCCAGCAGCTCTGGACCGCCCCTTTACAATGAGCAGTTCTTC. Translated, it gives CASSSGPPLYNEQFF. This sequence joins TRBV10-1 and TRBJ2-1; D ambiguous. V lost 6 bases to trimming and J lost 4 bases, with 16 bases between them. CDR3 length equals 15 residues. Germline CDR1 and CDR2: WNHNN and SYGVQD (reference sequence).

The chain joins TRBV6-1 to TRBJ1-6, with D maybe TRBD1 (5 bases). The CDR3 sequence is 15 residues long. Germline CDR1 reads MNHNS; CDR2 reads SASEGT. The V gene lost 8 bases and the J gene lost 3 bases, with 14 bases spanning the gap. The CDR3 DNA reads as TGTGCCAGCCTGGTGGAGGGGAGCTATAATTCACCCCTCCACTTT. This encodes CASLVEGSYNSPLHF.

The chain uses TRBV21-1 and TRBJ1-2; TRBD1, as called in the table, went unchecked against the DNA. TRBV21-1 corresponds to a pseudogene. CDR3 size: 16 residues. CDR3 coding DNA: TGTGCCAGCAGCATTCGAGGGACAGGAGATTGGTATGGCTACACCTTC. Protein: CASSIRGTGDWYGYTF.

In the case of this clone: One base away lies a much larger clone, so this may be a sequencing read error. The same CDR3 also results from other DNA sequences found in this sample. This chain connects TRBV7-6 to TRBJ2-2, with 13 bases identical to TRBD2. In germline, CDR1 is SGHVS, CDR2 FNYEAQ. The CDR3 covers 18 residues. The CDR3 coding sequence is TGTGCCAGCAGCCCGGGACTAGCGGGAAGTACGAATACCGGGGAGCTGTTTTTT. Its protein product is CASSPGLAGSTNTGELFF.

DNA of the CDR3: TGCGCCAGCAGCTTAAGATCAGGGAGCAATCAGCCCCAGCATTTT. Its translation: CASSLRSGSNQPQHF. The chain links TRBV5-1 to TRBJ1-5; TRBD1 might be the D (5 bases). Per germline, CDR1 SGHRS and CDR2 YFSETQ. With 2 bases removed from V and 1 base from J, the gap between germline ends came to 10 bases. The CDR3 is 15 amino acids.

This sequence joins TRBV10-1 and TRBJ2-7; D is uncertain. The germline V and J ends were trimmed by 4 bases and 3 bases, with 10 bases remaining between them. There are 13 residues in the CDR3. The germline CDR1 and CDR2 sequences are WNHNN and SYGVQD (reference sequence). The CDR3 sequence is CASSATKSYEQYF. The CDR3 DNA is TGCGCCAGCAGTGCGACAAAGAGCTACGAGCAGTACTTC.